The 4 T cell receptor beta chains below were found in one sample sequenced in a study of metastatic and nonmetastatic thyroid tumors. Through MiXCR, TCRdb re-clonotyped the PCR reads. This table holds tens of thousands of clones, over 9.5% found once. Patients were all untreated before their thyroid surgery. Sequenced sample: blood. These receptors all come from a female donor with papillary thyroid cancer or a benign thyroid nodule (not recorded which). Some clones in this sample may be carry-over from other donors' samples.

This clone was counted many times. This chain uses TRBV5-1 with TRBJ1-1; unclear D gene. Germline V gene lookup returns CDR1 SGHRS and CDR2 YFSETQ. This CDR3 spans 12 amino acids. V lost 0 bases, J lost 4 bases, and 4 bases lay in between. The CDR3 protein is CASSLGTTEAFF. Here the CDR3 DNA reads TGCGCCAGCAGCTTGGGAACCACTGAAGCTTTCTTT.

The chain carries TRBV9 and TRBJ2-5; weak D call: TRBD2 (6 bases). In germline, CDR1 is SGDLS, CDR2 YYNGEE. CDR3 size: 14 residues. Deletions cut 2 bases from V and 7 bases from J, with 15 bases between. The CDR3 nucleotides are TGTGCCAGCAGCGTTAGCGACCCCGGGAGGACCCAGTACTTC. Protein sequence: CASSVSDPGRTQYF.

This clone appeared many times. The sample has other DNA sequences that encode this CDR3 too. V and J are TRBV15 and TRBJ2-1; D is unclear. This CDR3 has 18 amino acids. V was clipped by 3 bases and J by 2 bases, with 20 bases between them. From germline, CDR1 is LNHNV and CDR2 YYDKDF (reference sequence). The CDR3 region is CATSRPVDWHRPYNEQFF. In DNA form, the CDR3 reads TGTGCCACCAGCAGGCCCGTGGATTGGCACCGGCCCTACAATGAGCAGTTCTTC.

This clone was seen more than once but under ten times. A much larger clonotype is one base distant, so this may be a read error. Distinct nucleotide sequences in the sample also encode this CDR3. The rearrangement links TRBV19 to TRBJ2-4, with a possible D match to TRBD1 (6 bases). Per germline, CDR1 LNHDA and CDR2 SQIVND (reference sequence). This CDR3 is 14 amino acids long. The CDR3 loop is CASSIPGGQNIQYF. CDR3 sequence (DNA): TGTGCCAGTAGTATTCCTGGGGGCCAAAACATCCAGTACTTC.